The clone carrying this T cell receptor (beta chain) has more than one count but fewer than ten. The entry originates in a study of cytomegalovirus exposure and HLA in healthy donors. The PCR was carried out with 60 Vbeta primers and 13 Jbeta primers. The assay was immunoSEQ multiplex PCR, and TCRdb's table has in-frame clones only and misses some. The repertoire includes over 150,000 clones, about 82% of them detected once, and 1% sits in the top ten. The V end was cut by 3 bases, the J end by 2 bases, with 13 bases between. CDR1 and CDR2 from the germline V gene are MDHEN and SYDVKM. The CDR3 contains 15 residues.

The sequence was collected from a woman aged 45-60 years in good health and CMV-seropositive. Sequencing was done on a sample of PBMCs. This chain uses TRBV28 with TRBJ1-1; tentative D call: TRBD1 (6 bases). The CDR3 loop reads CASSFYRATNTEAFF. CDR3 sequence (DNA): TGTGCCAGCAGTTTCTACAGGGCGACAAACACTGAAGCTTTCTTT.